This record concerns one T cell receptor (beta chain) sequence. In the PCR, 60 Vbeta and 13 Jbeta primers were used. Produced via immunoSEQ multiplex PCR; TCRdb's table is partial and in-frame only. This table holds about 200,000 clones, roughly 80% found once. The sample is drawn from a study of cytomegalovirus exposure and HLA in healthy donors. Germline CDR1 reads GTSNPN; CDR2 reads SVGIG (reference sequence). The CDR3 is 15 amino acids. J was trimmed by 6 bases and V by 0 bases; bases with no gene match: 7. The sample consisted of PBMCs. The sequence derives from a woman aged 30 to 39 in good health and CMV-seronegative. This chain uses TRBV30 with TRBJ2-3; TRBD1 agrees at 9 bases. This chain's CDR3 is CAWSVNRGRGDTQYF. The CDR3, as DNA: TGTGCCTGGAGTGTTAACAGGGGGCGCGGGGATACGCAGTATTTT.